This T cell receptor beta chain was captured in a study of OX40 agonist ivuxolimab in advanced cancers. Study-level background: Aged roughly 23 to 80 with a mean of roughly 65 years, they were almost 85% male. Over 30% of patients had received prior checkpoint inhibitor therapy. Study-level results: On average, CD8+ T cells had more expanded clones than CD4+.

Blood was sampled at baseline, cycle 4 day 1, and cycle 7 day 1. The CDR3 has 14 amino acids. V lost 7 bases to trimming and J lost 7 bases; unmatched junction nucleotides: 11. CDR1 and CDR2 (germline): MNHNS, SASEGT. TCRdb's copy holds only in-frame clones and misses some; the assay was immunoSEQ multiplex PCR. Of tens of thousands of clones listed, about 91% are singletons. This clone was seen a handful of times. Its antigen is unidentified. The TCR comes from an adult with an advanced solid tumor such as melanoma, head and neck, liver or kidney cancer. The sample here was CD4+ or CD8+ T cells sorted from blood, taken in a trial of the OX40 agonist ivuxolimab. The rearrangement uses TRBV6-1 and TRBJ1-2, with 8 nucleotides matching TRBD1. CDR3 bases: TGTGCCAGCAACCCGGACAGGGTCATGGGTGGCTACACCTTC. Translating it yields CASNPDRVMGGYTF.